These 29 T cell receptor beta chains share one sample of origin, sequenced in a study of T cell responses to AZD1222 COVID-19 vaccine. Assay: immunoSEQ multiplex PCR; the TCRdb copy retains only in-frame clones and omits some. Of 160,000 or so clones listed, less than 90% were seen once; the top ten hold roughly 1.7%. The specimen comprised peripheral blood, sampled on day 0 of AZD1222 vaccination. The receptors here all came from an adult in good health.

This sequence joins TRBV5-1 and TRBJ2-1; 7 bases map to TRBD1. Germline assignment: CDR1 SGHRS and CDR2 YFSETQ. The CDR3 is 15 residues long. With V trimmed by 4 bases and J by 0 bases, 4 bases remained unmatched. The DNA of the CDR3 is TGCGCCAGCAGCCCCGGACAGGCCTCCTACAATGAGCAGTTCTTC. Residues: CASSPGQASYNEQFF.

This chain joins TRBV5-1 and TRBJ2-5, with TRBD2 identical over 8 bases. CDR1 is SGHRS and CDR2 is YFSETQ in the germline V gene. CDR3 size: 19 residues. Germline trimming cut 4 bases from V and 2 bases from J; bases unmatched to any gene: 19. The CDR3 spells CASSRGAARGALVQETQYF. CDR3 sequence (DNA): TGCGCCAGCAGCCGAGGGGCCGCGCGGGGGGCCCTAGTGCAAGAGACCCAGTACTTC.

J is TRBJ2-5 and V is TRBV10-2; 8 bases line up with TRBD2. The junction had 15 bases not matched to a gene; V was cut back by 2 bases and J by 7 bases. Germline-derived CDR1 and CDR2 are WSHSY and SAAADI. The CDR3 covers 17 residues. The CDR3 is CASSERPLAARGGTQYF. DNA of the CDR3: TGCGCCAGCAGTGAGCGACCTCTGGCGGCCCGGGGGGGGACCCAGTACTTC.

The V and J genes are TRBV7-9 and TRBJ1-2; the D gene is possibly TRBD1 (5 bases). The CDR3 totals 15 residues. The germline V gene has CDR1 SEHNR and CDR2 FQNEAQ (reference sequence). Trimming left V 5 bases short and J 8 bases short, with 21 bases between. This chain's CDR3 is CASSLGAGSGNGYTF. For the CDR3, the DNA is TGTGCCAGCAGCCTAGGAGCAGGGTCGGGTAACGGCTACACCTTC.

As DNA, the CDR3 is TGTGCCTGGAGTGCCCAGGAGATCTCCTACAATGAGCAGTTCTTC. It is translated as CAWSAQEISYNEQFF. The chain recombines TRBV30 with TRBJ2-1; the D is unclear. Germline loops: CDR1 GTSNPN, CDR2 SVGIG (reference sequence). Trimming removed 1 base at V and 0 bases at J, with 10 bases between. The CDR3 has 15 amino acids. Drawing the rest from reference TRBV30 and TRBJ2-1, the complete variable domain is SQTIHQWPATLVQPVGSPLSLECTVEGTSNPNLYWYRQAAGRGLQLLFYSVGIGQISSEVPQNLSASRPQDRQFILSSKKLLLSDSGFYLCAWSAQEISYNEQFFGPGTRLTVL.

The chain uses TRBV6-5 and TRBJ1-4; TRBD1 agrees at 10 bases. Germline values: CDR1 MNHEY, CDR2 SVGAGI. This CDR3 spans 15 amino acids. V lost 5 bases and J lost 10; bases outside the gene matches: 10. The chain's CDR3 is CASSPEGTGDGKLFF. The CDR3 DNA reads TGTGCCAGCAGTCCTGAAGGGACAGGGGATGGAAAACTGTTTTTT.

The CDR3 DNA reads as TGTGCCAGCAGCCACTCAACCGGGACCCAGTACTTC. This sequence encodes CASSHSTGTQYF. The V gene is TRBV11-2, the J gene TRBJ2-5; D not certain. Per germline, CDR1 SGHAT and CDR2 FQNNGV. The V end lost 5 bases, the J end lost 7 bases, and 11 bases lay between the germline ends. The CDR3 runs to 12 residues.

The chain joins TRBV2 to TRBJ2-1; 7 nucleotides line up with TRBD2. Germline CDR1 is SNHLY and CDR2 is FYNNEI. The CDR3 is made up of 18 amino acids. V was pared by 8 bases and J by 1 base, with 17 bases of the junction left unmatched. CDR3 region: CASLPRGGRGPSYNEQFF. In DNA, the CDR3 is TGTGCCAGCTTACCTCGGGGCGGGAGAGGACCGTCCTACAATGAGCAGTTCTTC.

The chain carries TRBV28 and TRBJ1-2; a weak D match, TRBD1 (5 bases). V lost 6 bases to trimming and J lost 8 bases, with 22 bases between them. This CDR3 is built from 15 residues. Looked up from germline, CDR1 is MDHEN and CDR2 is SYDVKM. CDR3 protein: CASSQTLWGGGGYTF. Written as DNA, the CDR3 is TGTGCCAGCAGCCAGACTCTATGGGGGGGTGGCGGCTACACCTTC.

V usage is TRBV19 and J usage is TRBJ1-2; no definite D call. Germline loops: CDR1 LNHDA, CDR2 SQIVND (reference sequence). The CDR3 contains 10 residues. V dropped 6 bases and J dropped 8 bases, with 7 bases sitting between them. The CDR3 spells CASRREGYTF. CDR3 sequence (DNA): TGTGCCAGTAGGAGGGAAGGCTACACCTTC.

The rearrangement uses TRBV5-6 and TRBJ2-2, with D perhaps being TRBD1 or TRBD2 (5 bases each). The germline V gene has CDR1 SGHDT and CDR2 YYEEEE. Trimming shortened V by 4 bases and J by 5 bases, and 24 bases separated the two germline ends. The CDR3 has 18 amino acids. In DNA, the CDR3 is TGTGCCAGCAGCGCGGAAGGGGAGAGATTTGGGGAAACCGGGGAGCTGTTTTTT. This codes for CASSAEGERFGETGELFF. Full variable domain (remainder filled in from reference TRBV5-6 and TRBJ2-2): DAGVTQSPTHLIKTRGQQVTLRCSPKSGHDTVSWYQQALGQGPQFIFQYYEEEERQRGNFPDRFSGHQFPNYSSELNVNALLLGDSALYLCASSAEGERFGETGELFFGEGSRLTVL.

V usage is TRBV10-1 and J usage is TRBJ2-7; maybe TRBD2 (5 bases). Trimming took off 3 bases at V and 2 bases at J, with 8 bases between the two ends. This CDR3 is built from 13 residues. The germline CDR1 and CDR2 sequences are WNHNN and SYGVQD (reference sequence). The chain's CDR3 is CASSESGAYEQYF. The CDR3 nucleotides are TGCGCCAGCAGTGAAAGCGGAGCCTACGAGCAGTACTTC.

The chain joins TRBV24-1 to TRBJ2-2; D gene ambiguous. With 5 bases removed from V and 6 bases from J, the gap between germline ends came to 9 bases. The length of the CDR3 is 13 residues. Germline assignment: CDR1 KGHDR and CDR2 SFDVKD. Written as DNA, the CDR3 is TGTGCCACCAGTGTTACGGCGGCCGGGGAGCTGTTTTTT. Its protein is CATSVTAAGELFF.

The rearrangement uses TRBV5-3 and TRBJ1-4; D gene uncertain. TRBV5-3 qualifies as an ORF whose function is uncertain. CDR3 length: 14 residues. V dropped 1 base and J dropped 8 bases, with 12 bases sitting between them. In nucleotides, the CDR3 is TGTGCCAGAAGCTTGAATGGCAAGGGCGAAAAACTGTTTTTT. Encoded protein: CARSLNGKGEKLFF.

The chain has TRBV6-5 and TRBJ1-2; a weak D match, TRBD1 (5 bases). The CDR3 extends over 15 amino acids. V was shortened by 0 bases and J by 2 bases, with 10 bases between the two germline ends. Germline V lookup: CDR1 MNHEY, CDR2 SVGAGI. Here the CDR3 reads CASSYSRDQNYGYTF. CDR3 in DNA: TGTGCCAGCAGTTACTCCAGGGACCAAAACTATGGCTACACCTTC.

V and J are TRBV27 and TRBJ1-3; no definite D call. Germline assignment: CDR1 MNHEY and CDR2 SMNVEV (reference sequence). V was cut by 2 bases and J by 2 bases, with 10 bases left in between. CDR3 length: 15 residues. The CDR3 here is CASSLVGKPGNTIYF. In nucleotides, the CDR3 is TGTGCCAGCAGTTTAGTGGGGAAGCCTGGAAACACCATATATTTT.

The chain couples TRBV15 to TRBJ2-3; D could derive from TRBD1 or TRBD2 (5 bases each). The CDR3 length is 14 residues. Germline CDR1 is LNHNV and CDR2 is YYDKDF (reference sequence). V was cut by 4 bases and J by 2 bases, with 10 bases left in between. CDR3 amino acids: CATSKQDFTDTQYF. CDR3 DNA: TGTGCCACCAGCAAACAGGACTTCACAGATACGCAGTATTTT.

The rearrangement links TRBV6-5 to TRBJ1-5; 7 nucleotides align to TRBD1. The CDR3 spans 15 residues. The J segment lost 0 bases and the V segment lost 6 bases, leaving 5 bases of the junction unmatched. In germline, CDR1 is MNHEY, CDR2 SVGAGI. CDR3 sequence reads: CASSTDRTSNQPQHF. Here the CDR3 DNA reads TGTGCCAGCAGCACGGACAGGACTAGCAATCAGCCCCAGCATTTT.

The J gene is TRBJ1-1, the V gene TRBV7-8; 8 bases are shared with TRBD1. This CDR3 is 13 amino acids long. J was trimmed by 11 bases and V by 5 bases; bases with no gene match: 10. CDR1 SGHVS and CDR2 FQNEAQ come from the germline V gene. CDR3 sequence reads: CASSPGTGSFAFF. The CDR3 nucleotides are TGTGCCAGCAGCCCCGGGACAGGTAGTTTTGCTTTCTTT.

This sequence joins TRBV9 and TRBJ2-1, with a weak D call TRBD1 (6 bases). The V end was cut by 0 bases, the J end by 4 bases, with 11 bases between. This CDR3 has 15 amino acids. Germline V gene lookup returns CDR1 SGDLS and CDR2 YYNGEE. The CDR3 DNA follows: TGTGCCAGCAGCGTAGCTACGAGGGGGTACAATGAGCAGTTCTTC. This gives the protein CASSVATRGYNEQFF.

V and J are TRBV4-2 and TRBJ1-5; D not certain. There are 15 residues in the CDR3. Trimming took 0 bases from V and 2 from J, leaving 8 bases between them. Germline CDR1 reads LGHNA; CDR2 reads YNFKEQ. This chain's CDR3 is CASSQEVGGNQPQHF. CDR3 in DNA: TGTGCCAGCAGCCAAGAAGTGGGAGGCAATCAGCCCCAGCATTTT.

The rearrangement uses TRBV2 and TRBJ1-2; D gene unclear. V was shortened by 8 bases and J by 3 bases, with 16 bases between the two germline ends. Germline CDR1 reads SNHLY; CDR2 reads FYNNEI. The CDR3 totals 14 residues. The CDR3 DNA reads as TGTGCCAGCCGCGGTGATGAGTGGCACTATGGCTACACCTTC. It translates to CASRGDEWHYGYTF. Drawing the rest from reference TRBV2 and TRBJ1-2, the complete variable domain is EPEVTQTPSHQVTQMGQEVILRCVPISNHLYFYWYRQILGQKVEFLVSFYNNEISEKSEIFDDQFSVERPDGSNFTLKIRSTKLEDSAMYFCASRGDEWHYGYTFGSGTRLTVV.

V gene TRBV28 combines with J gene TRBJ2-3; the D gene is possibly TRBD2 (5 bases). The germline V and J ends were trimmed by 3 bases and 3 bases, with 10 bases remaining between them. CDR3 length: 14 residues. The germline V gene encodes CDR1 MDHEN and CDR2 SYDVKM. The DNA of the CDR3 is TGTGCCAGCAGTTTGGCGGGCGTGACAGATACGCAGTATTTT. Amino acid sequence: CASSLAGVTDTQYF.

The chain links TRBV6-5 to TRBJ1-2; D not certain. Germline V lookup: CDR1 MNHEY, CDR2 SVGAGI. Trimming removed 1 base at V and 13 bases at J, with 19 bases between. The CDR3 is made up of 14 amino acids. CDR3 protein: CASSYYGSPRGVTF. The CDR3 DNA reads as TGTGCCAGCAGTTACTACGGGTCCCCACGTGGCGTCACCTTC.

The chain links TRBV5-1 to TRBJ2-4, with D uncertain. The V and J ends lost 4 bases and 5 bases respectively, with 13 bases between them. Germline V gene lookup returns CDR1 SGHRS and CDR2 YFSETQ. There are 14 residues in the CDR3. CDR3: CASSPSGSQNIQYF. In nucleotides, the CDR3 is TGCGCCAGCAGCCCGTCTGGATCCCAAAACATTCAGTACTTC.

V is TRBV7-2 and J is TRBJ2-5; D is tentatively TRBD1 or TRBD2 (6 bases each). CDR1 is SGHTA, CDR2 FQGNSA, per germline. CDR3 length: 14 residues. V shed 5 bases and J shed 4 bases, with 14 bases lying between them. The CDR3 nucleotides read TGTGCCAGCAGCGTAGGAGGGGGAGGAGAGACCCAGTACTTC. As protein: CASSVGGGGETQYF.

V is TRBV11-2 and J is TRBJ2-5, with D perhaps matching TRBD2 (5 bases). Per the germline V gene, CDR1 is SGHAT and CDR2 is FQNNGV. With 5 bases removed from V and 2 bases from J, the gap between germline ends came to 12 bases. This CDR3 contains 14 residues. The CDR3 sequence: CASSPAAGQETQYF. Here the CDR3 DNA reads TGTGCCAGCAGCCCAGCGGCCGGACAAGAGACCCAGTACTTC.

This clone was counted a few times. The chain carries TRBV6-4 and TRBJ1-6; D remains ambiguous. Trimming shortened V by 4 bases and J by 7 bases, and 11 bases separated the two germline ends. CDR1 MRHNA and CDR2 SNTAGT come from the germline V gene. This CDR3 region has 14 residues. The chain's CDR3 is CASSVSPGNSPLHF. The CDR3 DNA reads TGTGCCAGCAGTGTCTCGCCTGGAAATTCACCCCTCCACTTT.

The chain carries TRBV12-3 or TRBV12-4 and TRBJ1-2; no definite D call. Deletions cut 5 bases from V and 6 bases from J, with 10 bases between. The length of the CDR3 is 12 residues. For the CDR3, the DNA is TGTGCCAGCAGTATGACCCGGGATGGCTACACCTTC. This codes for CASSMTRDGYTF.